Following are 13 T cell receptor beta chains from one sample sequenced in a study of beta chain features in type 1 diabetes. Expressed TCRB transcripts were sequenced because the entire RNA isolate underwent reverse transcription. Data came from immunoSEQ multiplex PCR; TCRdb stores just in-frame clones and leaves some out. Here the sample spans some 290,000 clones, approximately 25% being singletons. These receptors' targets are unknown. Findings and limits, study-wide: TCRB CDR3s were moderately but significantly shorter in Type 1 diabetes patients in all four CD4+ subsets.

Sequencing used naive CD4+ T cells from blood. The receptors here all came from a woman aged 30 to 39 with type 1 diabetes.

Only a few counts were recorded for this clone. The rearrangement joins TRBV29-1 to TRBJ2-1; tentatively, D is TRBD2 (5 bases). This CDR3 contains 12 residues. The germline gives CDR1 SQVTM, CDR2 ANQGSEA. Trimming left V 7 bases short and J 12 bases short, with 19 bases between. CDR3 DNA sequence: TGCAGCGGCCGGGGATTGGGTTGGCGGCAGTTCTTC. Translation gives CSGRGLGWRQFF.

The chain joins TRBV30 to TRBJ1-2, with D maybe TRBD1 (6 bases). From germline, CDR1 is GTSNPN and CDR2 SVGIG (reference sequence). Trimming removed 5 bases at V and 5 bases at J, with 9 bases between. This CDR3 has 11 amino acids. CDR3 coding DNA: TGTGCCTGGCTCCAGGGGTATGGCTACACCTTC. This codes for CAWLQGYGYTF.

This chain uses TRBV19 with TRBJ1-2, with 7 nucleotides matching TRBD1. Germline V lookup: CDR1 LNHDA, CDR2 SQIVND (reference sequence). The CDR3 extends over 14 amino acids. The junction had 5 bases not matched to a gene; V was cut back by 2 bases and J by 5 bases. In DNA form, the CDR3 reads TGTGCCAGTAGTATATCCGGGACAGCGTATGGCTACACCTTC. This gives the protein CASSISGTAYGYTF.

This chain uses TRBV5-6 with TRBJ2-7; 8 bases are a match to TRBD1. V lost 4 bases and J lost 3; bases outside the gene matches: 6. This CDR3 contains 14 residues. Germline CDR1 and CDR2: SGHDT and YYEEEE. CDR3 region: CASSQGQASYEQYF. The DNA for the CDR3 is TGTGCCAGCAGCCAGGGACAGGCGAGCTACGAGCAGTACTTC.

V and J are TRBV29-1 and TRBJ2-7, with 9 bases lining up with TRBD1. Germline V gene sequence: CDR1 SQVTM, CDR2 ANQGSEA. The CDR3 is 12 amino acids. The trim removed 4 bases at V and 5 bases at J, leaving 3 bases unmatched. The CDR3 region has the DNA TGCAGCGTTGGCGACAGGGGGGACGAGCAGTACTTC. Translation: CSVGDRGDEQYF.

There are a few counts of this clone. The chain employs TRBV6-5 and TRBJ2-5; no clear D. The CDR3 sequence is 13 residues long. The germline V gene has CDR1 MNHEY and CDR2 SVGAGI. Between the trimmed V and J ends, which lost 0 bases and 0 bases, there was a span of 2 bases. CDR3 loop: CASSYSYQETQYF. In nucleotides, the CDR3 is TGTGCCAGCAGTTACTCCTACCAAGAGACCCAGTACTTC.

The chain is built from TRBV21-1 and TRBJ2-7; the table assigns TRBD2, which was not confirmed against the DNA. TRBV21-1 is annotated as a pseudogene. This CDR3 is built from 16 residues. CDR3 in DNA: TGTGCCAGCAGCCCACGAACGGGTGCGGGAGGTGGGGAGCAGTACTTC. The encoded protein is CASSPRTGAGGGEQYF.

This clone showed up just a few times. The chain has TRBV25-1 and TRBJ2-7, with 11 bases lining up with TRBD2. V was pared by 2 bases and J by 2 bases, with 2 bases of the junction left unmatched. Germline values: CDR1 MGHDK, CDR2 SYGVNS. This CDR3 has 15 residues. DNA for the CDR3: TGTGCCAGCAGTGAAGCTAGCGGGAGGACCTACGAGCAGTACTTC. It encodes CASSEASGRTYEQYF.

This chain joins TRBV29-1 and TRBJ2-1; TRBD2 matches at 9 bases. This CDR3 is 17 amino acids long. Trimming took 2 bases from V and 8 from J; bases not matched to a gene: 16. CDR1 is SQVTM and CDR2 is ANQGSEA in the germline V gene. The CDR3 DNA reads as TGCAGCGTTGAAAAAGGAGGGCTAGCGGGATTAAGTGATGAGCAGTTCTTC. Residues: CSVEKGGLAGLSDEQFF.

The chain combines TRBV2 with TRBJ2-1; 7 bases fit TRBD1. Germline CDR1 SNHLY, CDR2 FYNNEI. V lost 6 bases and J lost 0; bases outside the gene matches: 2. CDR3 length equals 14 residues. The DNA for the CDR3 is TGTGCCAGCAGGGGACAGAGCTCCTACAATGAGCAGTTCTTC. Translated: CASRGQSSYNEQFF.

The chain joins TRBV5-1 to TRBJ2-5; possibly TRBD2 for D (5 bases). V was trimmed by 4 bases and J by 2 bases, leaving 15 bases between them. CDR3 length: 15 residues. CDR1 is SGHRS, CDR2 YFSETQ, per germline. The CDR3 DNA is TGCGCCAGCAGCCGACTAACGGGAATACAAGAGACCCAGTACTTC. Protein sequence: CASSRLTGIQETQYF.

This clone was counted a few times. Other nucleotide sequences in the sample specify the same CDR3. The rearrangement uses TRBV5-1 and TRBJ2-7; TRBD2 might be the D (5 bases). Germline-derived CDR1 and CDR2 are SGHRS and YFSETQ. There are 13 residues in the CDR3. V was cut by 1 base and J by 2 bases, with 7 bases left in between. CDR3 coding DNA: TGCGCCAGCAGCTTGACGGGAACCTACGAGCAGTACTTC. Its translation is CASSLTGTYEQYF.

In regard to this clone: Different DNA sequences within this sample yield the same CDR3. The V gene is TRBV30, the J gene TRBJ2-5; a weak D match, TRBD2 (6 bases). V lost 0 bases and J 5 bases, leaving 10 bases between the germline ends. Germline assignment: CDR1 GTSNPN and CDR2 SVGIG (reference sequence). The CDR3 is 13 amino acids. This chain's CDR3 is CAWSVGGSETQYF. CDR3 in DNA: TGTGCCTGGAGTGTCGGGGGTTCGGAGACCCAGTACTTC.